One sample yielded the 10 T cell receptor beta chains listed below, sequenced in a study of early T cells in non-severe SARS-CoV-2 infection. TCRdb analysed the 5' RACE reads with MiXCR anew, one entry per CDR3 protein. This table holds about 26,000 distinct CDR3 sequences, 4% to 4.5% found once. Sequencing was done on a sample of whole blood. Receptor source: an adult who was a healthcare worker with PCR-confirmed SARS-CoV-2 infection or an uninfected control (not recorded which).

This clonotype was seen ten or more times. This CDR3 reads CASSLGSLYGYTF. Written as DNA, the CDR3 is TGTGCCAGCAGCTTAGGCTCACTCTATGGCTACACCTTC. The chain links TRBV7-2 to TRBJ1-2, with no clear D. Trimming took 1 base from V and 4 from J, leaving 7 bases between them. Germline values: CDR1 SGHTA, CDR2 FQGNSA. The CDR3 is 13 residues long. The variable domain in full, completed from reference TRBV7-2 and TRBJ1-2, reads GAGVSQSPSNKVTEKGKDVELRCDPISGHTALYWYRQSLGQGLEFLIYFQGNSAPDKSGLPSDRFSAERTGGSVSTLTIQRTQQEDSAVYLCASSLGSLYGYTFGSGTRLTVV.

This clonotype has at least ten counts. This chain links TRBV12-3 or TRBV12-4 with TRBJ1-4, with unresolved D. The CDR3 has 16 residues. V was clipped by 4 bases and J by 8 bases, with 20 bases between them. The CDR3 region is CASSSRAREGPEKLFF. Written as DNA, the CDR3 is TGTGCCAGCAGTTCTCGAGCCCGAGAGGGTCCGGAAAAACTGTTTTTT.

This clonotype has more than one count but fewer than ten. The chain uses TRBV20-1 and TRBJ1-4; weak D call: TRBD1 (5 bases). The CDR3 extends over 14 amino acids. The V end was cut by 3 bases, the J end by 3 bases, with 11 bases between. Per the germline V gene, CDR1 is DFQATT and CDR2 is SNEGSKA (reference sequence). CDR3 protein: CSASGGAANEKLFF. Here the CDR3 DNA reads TGCAGTGCTAGCGGAGGGGCGGCTAATGAAAAACTGTTTTTT.

This clonotype was counted ten times or more. The rearrangement uses TRBV30 and TRBJ1-5, with D maybe TRBD1 (5 bases). This CDR3 has 13 residues. The germline V gene has CDR1 GTSNPN and CDR2 SVGIG (reference sequence). The germline V and J ends were trimmed by 3 bases and 9 bases, with 15 bases remaining between them. The CDR3 DNA sequence: TGTGCCTGGAGCGGGACGGGCCAAATGCCCCAGCATTTT. It is translated as CAWSGTGQMPQHF.

This clonotype was recorded a few times. The V call is TRBV18, the J call TRBJ2-7; no firm D call. The V end lost 1 base, the J end lost 1 base, and 5 bases lay between the germline ends. The CDR3 loop spans 13 amino acids. Germline lookup yields CDR1 KGHSH and CDR2 LQKENI. This CDR3 is CASSPQGSYEQYF. In DNA, the CDR3 is TGTGCCAGCTCACCACAAGGGTCCTACGAGCAGTACTTC.

In this sample, this clonotype is medium-sized. This chain connects TRBV12-3 or TRBV12-4 to TRBJ1-1, with TRBD1 identical over 8 bases. This CDR3 is 15 amino acids long. The V and J ends lost 5 bases and 5 bases, in that order; junction bases with no gene match: 10. The CDR3 coding sequence is TGTGCCAGCAGTCCCGGACAGGGCGGGGAAACTGAAGCTTTCTTT. This translates into CASSPGQGGETEAFF.

By proportion, this clonotype is medium-sized. The J gene is TRBJ2-4, the V gene TRBV11-2, with TRBD1 identical over 7 bases. V shed 9 bases and J 9 bases; nucleotides not matched to a gene: 5. CDR1 is SGHAT, CDR2 FQNNGV, per germline. This CDR3 is built from 11 residues. This CDR3 reads CASMNRGIQYF. CDR3 sequence (DNA): TGTGCCAGTATGAACAGGGGCATTCAGTACTTC.

This clonotype was observed at least ten times. This rearrangement joins TRBV9 to TRBJ2-7, with a tentative D call TRBD1 (5 bases). There are 15 residues in the CDR3. Trimming took off 0 bases at V and 2 bases at J, with 12 bases between the two ends. Germline CDR1 is SGDLS and CDR2 is YYNGEE. The CDR3 DNA follows: TGTGCCAGCAGCGTAGGTGTGACAGTCACCTACGAGCAGTACTTC. Translating it yields CASSVGVTVTYEQYF.

This clonotype came up many times. The rearrangement uses TRBV28 and TRBJ2-7; 7 positions agree with TRBD1. This CDR3 is 14 amino acids long. The germline V gene has CDR1 MDHEN and CDR2 SYDVKM. J lost 0 bases, V lost 5 bases, and 4 bases had no gene match. The CDR3 DNA reads TGTGCCAGCAGTCCGACAGGGAGCTCCTACGAGCAGTACTTC. Its protein product is CASSPTGSSYEQYF.

This clonotype was observed at least ten times. V gene TRBV5-1 combines with J gene TRBJ1-1; 9 positions match TRBD1. The CDR3 spans 15 residues. CDR1 is SGHRS, CDR2 YFSETQ, per germline. V shed 4 bases, J shed 4 bases, and the junction held 8 bases outside the gene matches. The CDR3 here is CASSPWTGVGTEAFF. The CDR3 DNA reads as TGCGCCAGCAGCCCCTGGACAGGGGTCGGCACTGAAGCTTTCTTT. The entire variable domain, with the rest obtained from reference TRBV5-1 and TRBJ1-1, is as follows: KAGVTQTPRYLIKTRGQQVTLSCSPISGHRSVSWYQQTPGQGLQFLFEYFSETQRNKGNFPGRFSGRQFSNSRSEMNVSTLELGDSALYLCASSPWTGVGTEAFFGQGTRLTVV.